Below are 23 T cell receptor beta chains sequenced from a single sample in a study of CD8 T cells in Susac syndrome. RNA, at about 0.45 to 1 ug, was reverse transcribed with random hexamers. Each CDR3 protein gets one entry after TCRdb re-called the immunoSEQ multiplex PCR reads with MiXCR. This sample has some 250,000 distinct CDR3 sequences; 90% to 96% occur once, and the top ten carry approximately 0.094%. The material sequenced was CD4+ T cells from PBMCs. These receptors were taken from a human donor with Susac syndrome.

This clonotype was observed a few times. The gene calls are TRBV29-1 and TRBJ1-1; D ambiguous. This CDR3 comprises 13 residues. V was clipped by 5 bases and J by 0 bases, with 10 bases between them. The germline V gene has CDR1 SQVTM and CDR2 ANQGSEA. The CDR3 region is CSVSGRMNTEAFF. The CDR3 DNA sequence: TGCAGCGTTTCCGGCCGTATGAACACTGAAGCTTTCTTT.

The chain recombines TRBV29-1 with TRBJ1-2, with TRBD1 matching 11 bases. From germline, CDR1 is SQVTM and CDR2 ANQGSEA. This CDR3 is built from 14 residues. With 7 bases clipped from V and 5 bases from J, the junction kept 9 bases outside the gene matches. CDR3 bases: TGCAGCGGGGGGACAGGGGGGCAGGGATATGGCTACACCTTC. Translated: CSGGTGGQGYGYTF.

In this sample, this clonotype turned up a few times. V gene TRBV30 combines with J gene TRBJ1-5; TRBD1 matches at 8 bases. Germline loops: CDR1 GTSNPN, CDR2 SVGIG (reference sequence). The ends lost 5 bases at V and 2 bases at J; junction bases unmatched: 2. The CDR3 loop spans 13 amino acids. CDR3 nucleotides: TGTGCCTGGTCGGGACAGGGCAATCAGCCCCAGCATTTT. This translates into CAWSGQGNQPQHF.

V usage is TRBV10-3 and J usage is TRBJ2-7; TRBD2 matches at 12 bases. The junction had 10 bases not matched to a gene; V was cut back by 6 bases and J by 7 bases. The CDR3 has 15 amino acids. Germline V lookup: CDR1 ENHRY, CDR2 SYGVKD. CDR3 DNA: TGTGCCATCAGCCCATCTAGCGGGAGGGCCGGGGAGCAGTACTTC. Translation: CAISPSSGRAGEQYF.

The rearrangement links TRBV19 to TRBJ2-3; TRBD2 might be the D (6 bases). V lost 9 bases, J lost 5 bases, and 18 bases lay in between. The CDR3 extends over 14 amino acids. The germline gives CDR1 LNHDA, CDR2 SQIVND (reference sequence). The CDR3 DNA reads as TGTGCCAGCCAGATCGGGAGTCACGGAGATACGCAGTATTTT. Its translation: CASQIGSHGDTQYF.

The CDR3 sequence is CSATLPSGMDEQYF. CDR3 in DNA: TGCAGCGCAACATTACCTAGCGGGATGGACGAGCAGTACTTC. This rearrangement joins TRBV29-1 to TRBJ2-7, with 9 bases that match TRBD2. J was trimmed by 5 bases and V by 7 bases; bases with no gene match: 12. The CDR3 extends over 14 amino acids. CDR1 is SQVTM, CDR2 ANQGSEA, per germline.

CDR3 coding DNA: TGTGCCAGCAGCCACCTCTTTCCCCAGGGAGAGGGGAAAAACATTCAGTACTTC. This gives the protein CASSHLFPQGEGKNIQYF. The J gene is TRBJ2-4, the V gene TRBV13, with D perhaps TRBD1 or TRBD2 (5 bases each). CDR1 is PRHDT and CDR2 is FYEKMQ in the germline V gene (reference sequence). The V end was cut by 5 bases, the J end by 4 bases, with 24 bases between. The CDR3 is 18 amino acids.

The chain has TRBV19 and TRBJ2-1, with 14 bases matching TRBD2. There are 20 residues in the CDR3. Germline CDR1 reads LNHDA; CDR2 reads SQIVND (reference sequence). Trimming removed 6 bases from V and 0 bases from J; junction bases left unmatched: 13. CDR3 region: CASSKTSGRAIGSSYNEQFF. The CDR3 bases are TGTGCCAGTAGCAAGACTAGCGGGAGGGCAATAGGAAGCTCCTACAATGAGCAGTTCTTC.

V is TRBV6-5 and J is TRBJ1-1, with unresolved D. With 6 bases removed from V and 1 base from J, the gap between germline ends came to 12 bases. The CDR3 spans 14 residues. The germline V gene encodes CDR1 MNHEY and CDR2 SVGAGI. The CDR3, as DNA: TGTGCCAGCAGACCACCAGAGACGAACACTGAAGCTTTCTTT. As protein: CASRPPETNTEAFF.

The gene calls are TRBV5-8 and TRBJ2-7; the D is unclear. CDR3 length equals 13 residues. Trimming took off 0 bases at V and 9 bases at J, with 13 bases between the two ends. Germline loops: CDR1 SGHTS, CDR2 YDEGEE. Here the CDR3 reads CASSLDLKDGQYF. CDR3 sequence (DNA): TGTGCCAGCAGCTTGGACCTAAAGGACGGGCAGTACTTC.

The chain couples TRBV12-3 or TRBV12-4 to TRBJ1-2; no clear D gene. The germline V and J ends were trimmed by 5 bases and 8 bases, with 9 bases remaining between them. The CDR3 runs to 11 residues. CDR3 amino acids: CASSPAAGYTF. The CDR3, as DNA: TGTGCCAGCAGTCCCGCAGCAGGCTACACCTTC.

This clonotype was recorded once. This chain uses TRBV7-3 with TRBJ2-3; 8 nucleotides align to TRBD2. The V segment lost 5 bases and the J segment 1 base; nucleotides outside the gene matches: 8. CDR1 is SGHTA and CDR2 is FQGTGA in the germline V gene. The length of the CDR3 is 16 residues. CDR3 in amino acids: CASSPRAGEGTDTQYF. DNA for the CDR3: TGTGCCAGCAGCCCTAGAGCGGGAGAGGGCACAGATACGCAGTATTTT. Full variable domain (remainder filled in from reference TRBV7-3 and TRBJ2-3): GAGVSQTPSNKVTEKGKYVELRCDPISGHTALYWYRQSLGQGPEFLIYFQGTGAADDSGLPNDRFFAVRPEGSVSTLKIQRTERGDSAVYLCASSPRAGEGTDTQYFGPGTRLTVL.

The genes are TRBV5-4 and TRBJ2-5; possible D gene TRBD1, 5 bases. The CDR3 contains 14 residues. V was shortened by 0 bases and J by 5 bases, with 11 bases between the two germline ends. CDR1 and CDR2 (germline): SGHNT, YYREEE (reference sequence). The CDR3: CASSLGTLGETQYF. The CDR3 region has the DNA TGTGCCAGCAGCTTGGGGACACTGGGGGAGACCCAGTACTTC.

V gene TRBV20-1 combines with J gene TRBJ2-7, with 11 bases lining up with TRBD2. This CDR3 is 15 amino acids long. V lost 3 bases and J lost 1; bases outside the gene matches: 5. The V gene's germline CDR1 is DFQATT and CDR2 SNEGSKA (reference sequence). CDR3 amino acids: CSASKGLAESYEQYF. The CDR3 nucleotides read TGCAGTGCTAGTAAGGGACTAGCGGAATCCTACGAGCAGTACTTC.

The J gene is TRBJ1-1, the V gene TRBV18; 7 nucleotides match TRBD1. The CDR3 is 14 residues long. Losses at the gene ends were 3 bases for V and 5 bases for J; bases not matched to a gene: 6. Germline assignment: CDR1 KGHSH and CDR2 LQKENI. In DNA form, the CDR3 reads TGTGCCAGCTCACCCCCGACAGGGAAGACTGAAGCTTTCTTT. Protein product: CASSPPTGKTEAFF.

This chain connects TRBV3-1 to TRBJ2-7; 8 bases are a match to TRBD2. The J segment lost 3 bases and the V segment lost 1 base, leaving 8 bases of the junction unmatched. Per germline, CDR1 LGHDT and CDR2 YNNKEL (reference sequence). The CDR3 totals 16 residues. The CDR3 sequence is CASSQGYSGIGYEQYF. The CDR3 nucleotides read TGTGCCAGCAGCCAAGGCTATAGCGGGATTGGCTACGAGCAGTACTTC.

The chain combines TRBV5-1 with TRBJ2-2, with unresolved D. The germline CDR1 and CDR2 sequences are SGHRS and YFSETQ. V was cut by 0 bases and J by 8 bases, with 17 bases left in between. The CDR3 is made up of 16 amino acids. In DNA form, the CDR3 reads TGCGCCAGCAGCTTGGTTGTGGCTGGATTCGCAGGGGAGCTGTTTTTT. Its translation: CASSLVVAGFAGELFF.

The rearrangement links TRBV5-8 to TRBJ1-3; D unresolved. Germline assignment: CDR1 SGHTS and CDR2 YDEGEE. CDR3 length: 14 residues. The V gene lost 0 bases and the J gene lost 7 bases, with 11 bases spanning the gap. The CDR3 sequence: CASSLESWSNTIYF. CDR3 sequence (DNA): TGTGCCAGCAGCTTGGAATCGTGGAGTAACACCATATATTTT.

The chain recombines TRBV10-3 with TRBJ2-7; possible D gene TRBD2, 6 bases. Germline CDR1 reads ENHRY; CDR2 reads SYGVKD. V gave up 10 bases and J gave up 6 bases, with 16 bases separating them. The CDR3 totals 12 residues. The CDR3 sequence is CATTSAGIEQYF. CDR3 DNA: TGTGCCACCACCTCCGCGGGGATCGAGCAGTACTTC.

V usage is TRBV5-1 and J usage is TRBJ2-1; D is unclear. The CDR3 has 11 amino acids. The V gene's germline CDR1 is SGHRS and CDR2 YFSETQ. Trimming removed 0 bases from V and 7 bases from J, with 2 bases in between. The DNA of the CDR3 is TGCGCCAGCAGCTTGGAAAATGAGCAGTTCTTC. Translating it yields CASSLENEQFF.

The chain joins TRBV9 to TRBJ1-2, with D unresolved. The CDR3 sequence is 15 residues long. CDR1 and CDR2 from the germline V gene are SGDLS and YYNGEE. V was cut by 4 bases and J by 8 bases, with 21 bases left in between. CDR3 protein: CASSQTSGFVRGYTF. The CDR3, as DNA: TGTGCCAGCAGCCAAACCTCGGGGTTCGTCCGCGGCTACACCTTC.

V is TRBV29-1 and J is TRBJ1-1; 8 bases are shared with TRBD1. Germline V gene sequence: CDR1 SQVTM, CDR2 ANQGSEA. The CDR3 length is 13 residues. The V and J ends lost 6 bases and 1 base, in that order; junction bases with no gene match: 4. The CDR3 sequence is CSVRGQENTEAFF. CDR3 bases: TGCAGCGTGAGGGGACAGGAGAACACTGAAGCTTTCTTT.

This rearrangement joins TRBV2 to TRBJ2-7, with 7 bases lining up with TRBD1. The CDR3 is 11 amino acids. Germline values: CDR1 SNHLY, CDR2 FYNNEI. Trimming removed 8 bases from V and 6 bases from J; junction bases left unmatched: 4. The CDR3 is CASDTGAEQYF. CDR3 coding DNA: TGTGCCAGCGATACAGGGGCCGAGCAGTACTTC. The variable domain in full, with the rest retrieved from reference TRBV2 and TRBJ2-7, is EPEVTQTPSHQVTQMGQEVILRCVPISNHLYFYWYRQILGQKVEFLVSFYNNEISEKSEIFDDQFSVERPDGSNFTLKIRSTKLEDSAMYFCASDTGAEQYFGPGTRLTVT.